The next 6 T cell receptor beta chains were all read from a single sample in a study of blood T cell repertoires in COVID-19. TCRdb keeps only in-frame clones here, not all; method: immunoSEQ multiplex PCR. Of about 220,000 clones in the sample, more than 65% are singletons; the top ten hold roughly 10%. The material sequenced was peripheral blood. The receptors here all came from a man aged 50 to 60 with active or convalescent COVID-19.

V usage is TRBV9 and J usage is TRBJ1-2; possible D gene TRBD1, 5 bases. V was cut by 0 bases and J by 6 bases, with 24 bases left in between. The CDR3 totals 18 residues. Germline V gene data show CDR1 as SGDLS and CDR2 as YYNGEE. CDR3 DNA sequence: TGTGCCAGCAGCGTAGGGACCGGGATTCAGGGATCGGGGGATGGCTACACCTTC. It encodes CASSVGTGIQGSGDGYTF.

CDR3 sequence: CASSLAGDGGTQYF. The CDR3 nucleotides read TGTGCCAGCAGTCTAGCGGGGGATGGAGGTACGCAGTATTTT. This chain uses TRBV2 with TRBJ2-3, with 10 positions matching TRBD2. The CDR3 consists of 14 residues. Looked up from germline, CDR1 is SNHLY and CDR2 is FYNNEI. V lost 5 bases and J lost 8; bases outside the gene matches: 7.

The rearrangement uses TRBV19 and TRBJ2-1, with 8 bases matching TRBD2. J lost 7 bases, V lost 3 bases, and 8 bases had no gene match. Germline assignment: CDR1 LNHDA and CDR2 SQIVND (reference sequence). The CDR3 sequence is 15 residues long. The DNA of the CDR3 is TGTGCCAGTAGTATGCTAACGGGAGGGCGGAATGAGCAGTTCTTC. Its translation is CASSMLTGGRNEQFF.

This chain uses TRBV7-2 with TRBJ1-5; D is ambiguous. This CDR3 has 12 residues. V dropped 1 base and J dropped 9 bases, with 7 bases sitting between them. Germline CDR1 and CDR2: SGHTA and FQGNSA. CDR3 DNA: TGTGCCAGCAGCTTAGATTCCGGGCCCCAGCATTTT. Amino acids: CASSLDSGPQHF.

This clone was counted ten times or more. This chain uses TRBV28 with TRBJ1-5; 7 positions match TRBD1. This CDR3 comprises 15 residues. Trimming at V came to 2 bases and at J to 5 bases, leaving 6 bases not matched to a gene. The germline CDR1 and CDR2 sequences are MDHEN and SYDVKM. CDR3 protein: CASSLHDRAYQPQHF. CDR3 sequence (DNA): TGTGCCAGCAGTTTACACGACAGGGCCTATCAGCCCCAGCATTTT.

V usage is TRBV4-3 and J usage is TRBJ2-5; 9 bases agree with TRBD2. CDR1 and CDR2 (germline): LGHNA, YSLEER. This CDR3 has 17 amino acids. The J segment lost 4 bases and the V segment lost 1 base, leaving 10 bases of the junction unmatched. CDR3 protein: CASSQGPQRGVGETQYF. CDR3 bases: TGCGCCAGCAGCCAAGGTCCCCAGCGGGGGGTAGGAGAGACCCAGTACTTC.